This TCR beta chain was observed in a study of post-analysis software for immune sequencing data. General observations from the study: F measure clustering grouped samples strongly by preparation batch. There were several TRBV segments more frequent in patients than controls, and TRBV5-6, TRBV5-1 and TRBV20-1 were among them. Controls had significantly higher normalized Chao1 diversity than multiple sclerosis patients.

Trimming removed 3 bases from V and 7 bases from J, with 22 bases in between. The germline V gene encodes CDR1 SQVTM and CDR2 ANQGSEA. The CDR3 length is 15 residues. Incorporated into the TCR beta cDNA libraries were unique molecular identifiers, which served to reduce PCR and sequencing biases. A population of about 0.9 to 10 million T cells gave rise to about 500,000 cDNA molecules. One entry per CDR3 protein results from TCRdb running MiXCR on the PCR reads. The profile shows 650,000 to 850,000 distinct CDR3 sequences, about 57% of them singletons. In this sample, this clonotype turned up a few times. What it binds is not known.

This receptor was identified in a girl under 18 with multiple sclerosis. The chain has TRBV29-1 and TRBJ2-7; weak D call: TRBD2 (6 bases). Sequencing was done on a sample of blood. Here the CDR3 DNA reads TGCAGCGTTGAGGATAGCGTTGGGTCGACTAGGGAGCAGTACTTC. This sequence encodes CSVEDSVGSTREQYF.